This T cell receptor beta chain was found in a study of PD-L1 blockade in urothelial cancer. Noted time point: pretreatment peripheral blood. Germline-derived CDR1 and CDR2 are SGHRS and YFSETQ. V was clipped by 0 bases and J by 0 bases, with 10 bases between them. This CDR3 comprises 16 residues. This table comes from immunoSEQ multiplex PCR, and its TCRdb copy is limited to in-frame clones, with some not included. The sample lists tens of thousands of clones, around 91% occurring once. The TCR sequence derives from a man in his fifties or sixties with urothelial cancer. This chain links TRBV5-1 with TRBJ2-1; D remains unclear. Sequences were derived from PBMCs, sampled around atezolizumab (anti-PD-L1) treatment. CDR3 sequence (DNA): TGCGCCAGCAGCTTGGCCATGGTCAGCTCCTACAATGAGCAGTTCTTC. It translates to CASSLAMVSSYNEQFF.